These 6 T cell receptor beta chains were sequenced from one sample in a study of blood T cell repertoires in COVID-19. Sequenced by immunoSEQ multiplex PCR; TCRdb stores in-frame clones only, minus some. The sample gives some 150,000 clones, less than 90% of which show up once; approximately 2.4% is in the top ten. The sequenced material came from peripheral blood. These receptors all come from a woman in her 70s with acute or convalescent COVID-19.

The chain employs TRBV18 and TRBJ2-1, with D possibly being TRBD1 (6 bases). The V and J ends lost 3 bases and 8 bases respectively, with 14 bases between them. Germline CDR1 and CDR2: KGHSH and LQKENI. The CDR3 runs to 14 residues. The CDR3 nucleotides read TGTGCCAGCTCACCCTCGTCAAGGACAGATGAGCAGTTCTTC. Translation gives CASSPSSRTDEQFF. Full variable domain (remainder filled in from reference TRBV18 and TRBJ2-1): NAGVMQNPRHLVRRRGQEARLRCSPMKGHSHVYWYRQLPEEGLKFMVYLQKENIIDESGMPKERFSAEFPKEGPSILRIQQVVRGDSAAYFCASSPSSRTDEQFFGPGTRLTVL.

The genes are TRBV19 and TRBJ2-1, with 8 bases matching TRBD2. CDR1 and CDR2 from the germline V gene are LNHDA and SQIVND (reference sequence). This CDR3 region has 14 residues. V was clipped by 4 bases and J by 7 bases; unmatched bases: 6. The CDR3 is CASSTWTSLNEQFF. The CDR3 DNA reads TGTGCCAGTAGTACTTGGACTAGCTTAAATGAGCAGTTCTTC.

The rearrangement uses TRBV6-5 and TRBJ2-3; D gene unclear. Germline V lookup: CDR1 MNHEY, CDR2 SVGAGI. The CDR3 runs 14 residues. The ends were cut back, 5 bases at V and 0 bases at J, with 9 bases in the middle. The CDR3 coding sequence is TGTGCCAGCAGTCTATCGGAGAGCACAGATACGCAGTATTTT. Its protein is CASSLSESTDTQYF.

This clone was recorded only once. The J gene is TRBJ1-3, the V gene TRBV5-1, with 9 bases lining up with TRBD1. CDR3 size: 17 residues. Germline V lookup: CDR1 SGHRS, CDR2 YFSETQ. With V trimmed by 3 bases and J by 0 bases, 7 bases remained unmatched. The CDR3 sequence is CASSSGQGLSSGNTIYF. DNA of the CDR3: TGCGCCAGCAGCTCCGGACAGGGGCTTAGCTCTGGAAACACCATATATTTT.

Remarks on this clone: Its ends do not fully match the called genes, so a read error is possible. The chain links TRBV13 to TRBJ1-2; TRBD1 matches at 9 bases. Per germline, CDR1 PRHDT and CDR2 FYEKMQ (reference sequence). The CDR3 is made up of 13 amino acids. CDR3 DNA: TGTGCCAGCAGCTTAGGCTTTTCGGACAGGGGTGGCTTC. Its translation: CASSLGFSDRGGF.

This chain connects TRBV12-3 or TRBV12-4 to TRBJ2-2; the D gene is possibly TRBD1 (6 bases). V dropped 3 bases and J dropped 12 bases, with 8 bases sitting between them. This CDR3 has 11 amino acids. Here the CDR3 reads CASSFQGKLFF. The CDR3 nucleotides are TGTGCCAGCAGTTTCCAGGGGAAGCTGTTTTTT.